This is a list of T cell receptor beta chains from one sample in a study of blood T cells in healthy people across ages. One entry per CDR3 protein results from TCRdb running MiXCR on the 5' RACE reads. The table records roughly 930,000 distinct CDR3 sequences, roughly 52% of them present only once. Input material: blood. These receptors all come from a man aged 30 to 39 in good health. Both conserved end residues are part of each CDR3. Fields, in order: clone size, D gene, V gene, J gene, CDR3 protein. A D gene is named only where the DNA matches it firmly. Rows may omit the clone size; those that give it use once, few, many or a size class.

>.|.|TRBV12-3/TRBV12-4|TRBJ1-1
CASTLGSIGNTEAFF
>.|TRBD1|TRBV4-2|TRBJ2-7
CASSQGGTESYEQYF
>.|.|TRBV7-9|TRBJ2-5
CASSLGGDGSTKETQYF
>few|TRBD1|TRBV4-3|TRBJ2-7
CASSLQGGQGNEQYF
>.|.|TRBV6-2/TRBV6-3|TRBJ2-7
CASQAYEGFYEQYF
>.|TRBD1|TRBV7-3|TRBJ2-4
CASSLTTGGARQYF
>.|.|TRBV24-1|TRBJ2-1
CATGDNEQFF
>.|TRBD1|TRBV6-6|TRBJ2-3
CASSYRGRQADTQYF
>few|TRBD1|TRBV5-1|TRBJ2-1
CASSDGQGAYNEQFF
>.|TRBD1|TRBV12-3/TRBV12-4|TRBJ1-2
CASQGGIPLRGGYTF